The 9 T cell receptor beta chains in this list originate from one sample, sequenced in a study of early T cells in non-severe SARS-CoV-2 infection. Each CDR3 protein gets one entry after TCRdb re-called the 5' RACE reads with MiXCR. The sample lists roughly 80,000 distinct CDR3 sequences, approximately 6% occurring once. Sequenced material: whole blood. All receptors derive from an adult who was a healthcare worker with PCR-confirmed SARS-CoV-2 infection or an uninfected control (not recorded which).

The chain joins TRBV7-9 to TRBJ2-3; possible D gene TRBD2, 5 bases. V shed 5 bases and J shed 9 bases, with 12 bases lying between them. The CDR3 contains 12 residues. Per the germline V gene, CDR1 is SEHNR and CDR2 is FQNEAQ (reference sequence). The CDR3 DNA follows: TGTGCCAGCAGCCAAGGACTCACAACGCAGTATTTT. Encoded protein: CASSQGLTTQYF.

J is TRBJ2-2 and V is TRBV7-9; D unclear. Trimming removed 2 bases from V and 7 bases from J, with 5 bases in between. Germline loops: CDR1 SEHNR, CDR2 FQNEAQ (reference sequence). The CDR3 runs 12 residues. CDR3 residues: CASSLSHGELFF. The CDR3 DNA sequence: TGTGCCAGCAGCTTATCCCACGGGGAGCTGTTTTTT.

At least ten counts were recorded for this clonotype. The V call is TRBV19, the J call TRBJ1-6; D unresolved. The V end lost 7 bases, the J end lost 8 bases, and 15 bases lay between the germline ends. Germline CDR1 and CDR2: LNHDA and SQIVND (reference sequence). The CDR3 is 14 residues long. DNA for the CDR3: TGTGCCAGTAAATTCGCCGGGAAGGATTCACCCCTCCACTTT. It is translated as CASKFAGKDSPLHF.

V gene TRBV29-1 combines with J gene TRBJ1-2; no definite D call. In germline, CDR1 is SQVTM, CDR2 ANQGSEA. The germline V and J ends were trimmed by 2 bases and 7 bases, with 11 bases remaining between them. This CDR3 is built from 12 residues. Here the CDR3 reads CSVETARTGYTF. CDR3 sequence (DNA): TGCAGCGTTGAAACAGCAAGGACTGGCTACACCTTC.

The table lists this clonotype with many counts. This rearrangement joins TRBV6-6 to TRBJ1-4; D remains ambiguous. Trimming stripped 2 bases from V and 5 bases from J, with 9 bases between. The CDR3 spans 14 residues. Germline values: CDR1 MNHNY, CDR2 SVGAGI (reference sequence). The CDR3 region has the DNA TGTGCCAGCAGTTACGGCGTGGCGAATGAAAAACTGTTTTTT. Residues: CASSYGVANEKLFF.

This clonotype showed up just a few times. The chain carries TRBV15 and TRBJ2-5; perhaps TRBD2 as D (7 bases). CDR3 size: 15 residues. Germline-derived CDR1 and CDR2 are LNHNV and YYDKDF (reference sequence). The V and J ends lost 0 bases and 5 bases respectively, with 13 bases between them. The CDR3 bases are TGTGCCACCAGCAGAGATCGGGGGGCGCAGGAGACCCAGTACTTC. It yields the protein CATSRDRGAQETQYF.

This clonotype was recorded a few times. This chain links TRBV12-3 or TRBV12-4 with TRBJ2-3; 7 positions agree with TRBD1. The J segment lost 1 base and the V segment lost 5 bases, leaving 9 bases of the junction unmatched. The length of the CDR3 is 16 residues. The CDR3 region is CASSTDRVWGTDTQYF. Here the CDR3 DNA reads TGTGCCAGCAGTACCGACAGGGTTTGGGGCACAGATACGCAGTATTTT.

The chain combines TRBV12-3 or TRBV12-4 with TRBJ1-4, with D perhaps matching TRBD1 (5 bases). V was shortened by 2 bases and J by 10 bases, with 23 bases between the two germline ends. The CDR3 totals 17 residues. CDR3 DNA sequence: TGTGCCAGCAGTTTAACGGTGGGGCAGATAGGCCCTGGAAAACTGTTTTTT. Translated, it gives CASSLTVGQIGPGKLFF.

This clonotype was counted at least ten times. The J gene is TRBJ2-5, the V gene TRBV7-9; 7 bases fit TRBD2. Germline V gene sequence: CDR1 SEHNR, CDR2 FQNEAQ (reference sequence). J lost 5 bases, V lost 5 bases, and 5 bases had no gene match. This CDR3 is 13 amino acids long. The chain's CDR3 is CASSPGLVETQYF. The DNA of the CDR3 is TGTGCCAGCAGCCCTGGACTAGTCGAGACCCAGTACTTC.